This TCR beta chain was documented in a study of early T cells in non-severe SARS-CoV-2 infection. V lost 3 bases, J lost 5 bases, and 8 bases lay in between. Per germline, CDR1 MDHEN and CDR2 SYDVKM. The CDR3 is made up of 13 amino acids. The library protocol tagged individual cDNA molecules with unique molecular identifiers. TCRdb processed the 5' RACE reads anew with MiXCR; each CDR3 protein has one entry. Altogether some 52,000 distinct CDR3 sequences are present, around 8% being singletons, with the ten largest covering around 9.4%. Sequencing input: whole blood. This receptor was obtained from an adult who was a healthcare worker with PCR-confirmed SARS-CoV-2 infection or an uninfected control (not recorded which). V and J are TRBV28 and TRBJ1-5; D is undetermined. The CDR3 region has the DNA TGTGCCAGCAGTTTCGAGGGTTATCAGCCCCAGCATTTT. Amino acid sequence: CASSFEGYQPQHF.